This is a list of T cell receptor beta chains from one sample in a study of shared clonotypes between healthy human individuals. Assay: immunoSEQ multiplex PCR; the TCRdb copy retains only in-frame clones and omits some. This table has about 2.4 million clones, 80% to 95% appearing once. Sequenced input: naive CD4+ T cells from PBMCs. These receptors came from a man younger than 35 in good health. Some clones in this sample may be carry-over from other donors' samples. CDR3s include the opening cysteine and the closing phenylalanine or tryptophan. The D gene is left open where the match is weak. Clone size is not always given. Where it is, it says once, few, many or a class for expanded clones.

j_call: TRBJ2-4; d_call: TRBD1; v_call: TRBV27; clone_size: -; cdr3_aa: CASSVLQGDNIQYF; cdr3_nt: TGTGCCAGCAGTGTATTACAGGGGGACAACATTCAGTACTTC
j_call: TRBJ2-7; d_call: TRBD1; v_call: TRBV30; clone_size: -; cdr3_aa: CAWSDRDRGFRPWSEQYF; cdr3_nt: TGTGCCTGGAGTGACCGGGACAGGGGATTCCGGCCGTGGAGTGAGCAGTACTTC
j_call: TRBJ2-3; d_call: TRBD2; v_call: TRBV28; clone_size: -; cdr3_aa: CASTFPTPTSGRARTDTQYF; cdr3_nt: TGTGCCAGCACCTTCCCAACCCCCACTAGCGGGAGGGCCCGTACAGATACGCAGTATTTT
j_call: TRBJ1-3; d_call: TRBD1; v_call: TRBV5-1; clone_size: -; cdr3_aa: CASSRPGTASSGNTIYF; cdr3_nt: TGCGCCAGCAGCAGACCAGGGACAGCCAGCTCTGGAAACACCATATATTTT
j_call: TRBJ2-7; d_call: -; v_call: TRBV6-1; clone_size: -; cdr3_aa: CASSQYRAPGVQYF; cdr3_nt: TGTGCCAGCAGTCAATACAGGGCACCGGGGGTGCAGTACTTC
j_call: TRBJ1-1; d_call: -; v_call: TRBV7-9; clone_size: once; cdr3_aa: CASSLVGVTEAFF; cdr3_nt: TGTGCCAGCAGCTTAGTAGGGGTGACTGAAGCTTTCTTT
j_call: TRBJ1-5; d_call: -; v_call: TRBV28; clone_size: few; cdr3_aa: CASSLGEPQHF; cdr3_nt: TGTGCCAGCAGCCTCGGGGAGCCCCAGCATTTT
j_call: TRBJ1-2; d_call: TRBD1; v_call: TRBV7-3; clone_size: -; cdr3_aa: CASSLTRQGNYGYTF; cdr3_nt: TGTGCCAGCAGCTTAACGCGACAGGGCAACTATGGCTACACCTTC
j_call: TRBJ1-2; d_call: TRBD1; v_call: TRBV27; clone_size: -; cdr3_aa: CASSDRDTNYGYTF; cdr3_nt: TGTGCCAGCAGTGACAGGGACACTAACTATGGCTACACCTTC
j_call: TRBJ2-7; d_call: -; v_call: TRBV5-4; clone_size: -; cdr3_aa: CASSLFRPGRTYEQYF; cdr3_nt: TGTGCCAGCAGCCTCTTCCGGCCAGGGAGGACCTACGAGCAGTACTTC
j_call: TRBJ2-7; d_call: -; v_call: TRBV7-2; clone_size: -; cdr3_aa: CASSLEAGHEQYF; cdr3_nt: TGTGCCAGCAGCTTAGAGGCAGGACACGAGCAGTACTTC
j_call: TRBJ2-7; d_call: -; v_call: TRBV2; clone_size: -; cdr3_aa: CASTRDIYSYEQYF; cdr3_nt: TGTGCCAGCACTCGGGACATATACTCCTACGAGCAGTACTTC
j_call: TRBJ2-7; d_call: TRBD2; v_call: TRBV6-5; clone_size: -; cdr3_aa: CASSYDGLAREQYF; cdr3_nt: TGTGCCAGCAGTTACGACGGACTAGCACGCGAGCAGTACTTC
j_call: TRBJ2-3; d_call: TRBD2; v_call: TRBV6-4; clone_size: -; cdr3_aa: CASSRTSGSDTQYF; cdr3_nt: TGTGCCAGCAGCAGGACTAGTGGCTCAGATACGCAGTATTTT
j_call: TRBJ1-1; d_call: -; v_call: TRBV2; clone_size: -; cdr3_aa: CASSVVGLNTEAFF; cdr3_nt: TGTGCCAGCAGTGTTGTGGGACTAAACACTGAAGCTTTCTTT
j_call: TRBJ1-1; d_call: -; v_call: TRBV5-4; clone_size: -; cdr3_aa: CASSLVLGRVTEAFF; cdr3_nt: TGTGCCAGCAGCCTCGTATTGGGACGAGTCACTGAAGCTTTCTTT
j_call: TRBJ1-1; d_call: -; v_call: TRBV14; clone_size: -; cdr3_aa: CASSQRAGNTEAFF; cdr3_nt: TGTGCCAGCAGCCAAAGAGCAGGAAACACTGAAGCTTTCTTT
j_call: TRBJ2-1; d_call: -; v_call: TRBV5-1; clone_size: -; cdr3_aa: CASSLGASWGEQFF; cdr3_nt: TGCGCCAGCAGCTTGGGGGCGAGCTGGGGTGAGCAGTTCTTC
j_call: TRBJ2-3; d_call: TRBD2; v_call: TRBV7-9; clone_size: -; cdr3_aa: CASSLDLLAGTDTQYF; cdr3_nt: TGTGCCAGCAGCTTAGATCTGCTAGCGGGAACCGACACGCAGTATTTT